A few counts support the clone carrying this TCR beta chain. CDR3 length equals 19 residues. Trimming pared 5 bases from V and 6 bases from J, leaving 26 bases between. The germline V gene has CDR1 MDHEN and CDR2 SYDVKM. Via MiXCR, TCRdb re-called the RT-PCR reads, giving one row per CDR3 protein. The sample shows more than 550,000 distinct CDR3 sequences, 12% to 15% of them seen only once. Sequenced sample: memory CD4+ T cells from blood. The chain carries TRBV28 and TRBJ1-6; D may be TRBD1 (6 bases). This TCR derives from a female donor in good health, serving as a healthy control. Written as DNA, the CDR3 is TGTGCCAGCAGTCCAAGGTGGACAAGGCAGGGGCTTGGTAATTCACCCCTCCACTTT. It yields the protein CASSPRWTRQGLGNSPLHF.